This is a list of T cell receptor beta chains from one sample in a study of control samples from healthy donors and cancer patients. The assay was immunoSEQ multiplex PCR, and TCRdb's table has in-frame clones only and misses some. Of about 180,000 clones listed, approximately 94% are singletons. The specimen sequenced was blood. The receptor set was obtained from a woman between 18 and 30 years old in good health. CDR3s include the opening cysteine and the closing phenylalanine or tryptophan. D genes are given only for firm matches. The size field is filled for only some rows; it gives once, few, many or a size class.

abundance | j_gene | d_gene | v_gene | CDR3nt | CDR3aa
NA | TRBJ2-1 | TRBD2 | TRBV28 | TGTGCCAGCAGTTTATTGGATCTGGGCGGGAGAGGATGGAAGGGCAATGAGCAGTTCTTC | CASSLLDLGGRGWKGNEQFF
NA | TRBJ1-2 | NA | TRBV7-9 | TGTGCCAGCAGCCTTGACAGGTCCGGCTACACCTTC | CASSLDRSGYTF
NA | TRBJ2-1 | NA | TRBV9 | TGTGCCAGCAGCCGGGACCCCGCCGTCTACAATGAGCAGTTCTTC | CASSRDPAVYNEQFF
NA | TRBJ2-1 | TRBD2 | TRBV18 | TGTGCCAGCTCACTTCTAGCGGGGGGGCTTCCTGAGATCAATGAGCAGTTCTTC | CASSLLAGGLPEINEQFF
NA | TRBJ2-4 | TRBD2 | TRBV23-1 | TGCGCCAGCAGTCAATCGGGGCCTAGCGGCTGCCTTCTAGCCAAAAACATTCAGTACTTC | CASSQSGPSGCLLAKNIQYF
NA | TRBJ2-7 | NA | TRBV6-5 | TGTGCCAGCAGTTACTCGGACAGCCGGATTACCTACGAGCAGTACTTC | CASSYSDSRITYEQYF
NA | TRBJ2-5 | TRBD2 | TRBV7-2 | TGTGCCAGCAGCTTAGGGAGCGGCGGGAGAGAGACCCAGTACTTC | CASSLGSGGRETQYF
NA | TRBJ1-5 | NA | TRBV12-2 | TGTGCAAGTCGCTGGGAACCGGGGACAGGGACTTATAGCAATCAGCCCCAGCATTTT | CASRWEPGTGTYSNQPQHF
few | TRBJ1-4 | TRBD1 | TRBV6-5 | TGTGCCAGCAGTCTCATGACAGGGCGGGCCAGAAAACTGTTTTTT | CASSLMTGRARKLFF
NA | TRBJ1-1 | NA | TRBV6-1 | TGTGCCAGCAGCAGGGTTAACATGAACACTGAAGCTTTCTTT | CASSRVNMNTEAFF
NA | TRBJ1-4 | TRBD1 | TRBV4-3 | TGCGCCAGCAGCCAAGGGGGACAGGGTACTAATGAAAAACTGTTTTTT | CASSQGGQGTNEKLFF
NA | TRBJ1-5 | NA | TRBV28 | TGTGCCAGCGGACTACATGGGGAGGATCAGCCCCAGCATTTT | CASGLHGEDQPQHF
NA | TRBJ2-1 | TRBD2 | TRBV11-2 | TGTGCCAGCAGCTTAGCGGGAGGGCAGTCGAATGAGCAGTTCTTC | CASSLAGGQSNEQFF
NA | TRBJ2-7 | NA | TRBV19 | TGTGCCAGTAGTATGAATGGTCGGGAGCAGTACTTC | CASSMNGREQYF
NA | TRBJ1-1 | NA | TRBV3-1/TRBV3-2 | TGTGCCAGCAGGGGGCTTAGCACTGAAGCTTTCTTT | CASRGLSTEAFF
NA | TRBJ1-5 | NA | TRBV19 | TGTGCCAGTAGTAAGTATAGGAATCAGCCCCAGCATTTT | CASSKYRNQPQHF
NA | TRBJ1-1 | NA | TRBV19 | TGTGCCAGTAGTCACAGGGCCCTGAACACTGAAGCTTTCTTT | CASSHRALNTEAFF
NA | TRBJ1-5 | TRBD1 | TRBV7-9 | TGTGCCAGCAGCCTGACAGGGAATCAGCCCCAGCATTTT | CASSLTGNQPQHF
few | TRBJ1-1 | NA | TRBV4-2 | TGTGCCAGCAGCCGACAGGTTAACACTGAAGCTTTCTTT | CASSRQVNTEAFF
NA | TRBJ1-4 | TRBD1 | TRBV18 | TGTGCCAGCTCACCCCGGACAGGTGTTAATGAAAAACTGTTTTTT | CASSPRTGVNEKLFF
NA | TRBJ1-1 | NA | TRBV2 | TGTGCCAGCGGAACAGGGAGGAACACTGAAGCTTTCTTT | CASGTGRNTEAFF
NA | TRBJ2-7 | NA | TRBV19 | TGTGCCAGTAGTGCTTCCCCGGGGTCGCCGAAAGAGCAGTACTTC | CASSASPGSPKEQYF
few | TRBJ2-2 | NA | TRBV5-4 | TGTGCCAGCAGCTTGGACAGTCTTGGCTTAGTGGGCGGGGAGCTGTTTTTT | CASSLDSLGLVGGELFF
NA | TRBJ1-5 | NA | TRBV5-5 | TGTGCCAGCAGCTTGTACCGGACAGATAATCAGCCCCAGCATTTT | CASSLYRTDNQPQHF
NA | TRBJ1-5 | TRBD1 | TRBV6-2/TRBV6-3 | TGTGCCAGCAGTTATGAACAGGGGGCAGGGCAGCCCCAGCATTTT | CASSYEQGAGQPQHF
NA | TRBJ1-2 | NA | TRBV5-8 | TGTGCCAGCAGCTTGTACGGACCCTATGGCTACACCTTC | CASSLYGPYGYTF
NA | TRBJ2-5 | TRBD2 | TRBV2 | TGTGCCAGCAGTCCTCAGACTAGCGGAACGCAAGAGACCCAGTACTTC | CASSPQTSGTQETQYF
NA | TRBJ2-6 | TRBD1 | TRBV27 | TGTGCCAGCAGGGGACAGGGGGCGTCATCCTCTGGGGCCAACGTCCTGACTTTC | CASRGQGASSSGANVLTF
NA | TRBJ1-1 | NA | TRBV29-1 | TGCAGCGTTGTGGGTATTGAAGCTTTCTTT | CSVVGIEAFF
NA | TRBJ2-1 | NA | TRBV18 | TGTGCCAGCTCACGGGTAGGAGGTTGGAGCTCCTACAATGAGCAGTTCTTC | CASSRVGGWSSYNEQFF
NA | TRBJ2-3 | TRBD2 | TRBV10-3 | TGTGCCATCAGTGAGGGCGGGGGGACGCAGTATTTT | CAISEGGGTQYF
NA | TRBJ1-3 | NA | TRBV2 | TGTGCCTGGGAGTCGGCTGGAAACACCATATATTTT | CAWESAGNTIYF
NA | TRBJ2-5 | TRBD1 | TRBV4-3 | TGCGCCAGCAGCCAAGACACAGGGGGCTTGGAGACCCAGTACTTC | CASSQDTGGLETQYF
NA | TRBJ2-1 | TRBD2 | TRBV7-9 | TGTGCCAGCAGACGACCTCCGCTAGCGGGGGGTTACAATGAGCAGTTCTTC | CASRRPPLAGGYNEQFF
NA | TRBJ1-1 | NA | TRBV7-2 | TGTGCCAGCAGCTTTTACGAGTATGAAGAAGCTTTCTTT | CASSFYEYEEAFF
NA | TRBJ1-6 | TRBD1 | TRBV9 | TGTGCCAGCAGCCCAGGGGGGGGGAGCTCCTATAATTCACCCCTCCACTTT | CASSPGGGSSYNSPLHF